These 20 T cell receptor beta chains were sequenced from one sample in a study of blood T cell repertoires in COVID-19 (dated by TCRdb to 2020 to 2021). Receptor amplification or capture employed the immunoSEQ multiplex PCR assay. Held by TCRdb, this immuneACCESS table contains in-frame sequences only and omits some clones. Under half of the omission traces to an unresolved V gene where checked; the cause of the rest is unknown. Present in this sample are 59,000 or so clones, 75% to 85% of which were seen just once. Of the sample, approximately 12% falls within the top ten clones. The source material was peripheral blood. The receptor source for this set is a human donor in a cohort sampled during active COVID-19.

The rearrangement uses TRBV7-2 and TRBJ1-4; D not resolved. V gave up 3 bases and J gave up 7 bases, with 12 bases separating them. The CDR3 sequence is 14 residues long. From germline, CDR1 is SGHTA and CDR2 FQGNSA. The CDR3 coding sequence is TGTGCCAGCAGCTTGGGCACCGGGAGTGAAAAACTGTTTTTT. This codes for CASSLGTGSEKLFF.

This chain connects TRBV6-1 to TRBJ2-1, with 11 bases fitting TRBD2. The CDR3 has 17 amino acids. In germline, CDR1 is MNHNS, CDR2 SASEGT. The J segment lost 9 bases and the V segment lost 0 bases, leaving 10 bases of the junction unmatched. The CDR3 DNA sequence: TGTGCCAGCAGTGAAGCCTTCGGTGGTAGCGGGGGGGGTGAGCAGTTCTTC. It translates to CASSEAFGGSGGGEQFF.

On this clone: The junction departs from germline at one end; a sequencing error may be responsible. The rearrangement joins TRBV11-3 to TRBJ1-1; maybe TRBD1 (6 bases). Germline V gene data show CDR1 as SGHNT and CDR2 as YENEEA. The CDR3 consists of 13 residues. CDR3 sequence (DNA): TGTGCCAGCAGCTGGACAGTGAAAACTGAAGCTTTCTTT. Its translation is CASSWTVKTEAFF.

This chain links TRBV28 with TRBJ2-7; D is perhaps TRBD2 (6 bases). CDR1 and CDR2 (germline): MDHEN, SYDVKM. This CDR3 region has 16 residues. V gave up 1 base and J gave up 2 bases, with 15 bases separating them. The CDR3 region is CASSLYSLGGPYEQYV. In nucleotides, the CDR3 is TGTGCCAGCAGTTTATACAGTTTGGGGGGTCCCTACGAGCAGTACGTC.

In its sample, this clone was seen once. This chain uses TRBV20-1 with TRBJ2-3, with no clear D. V shed 5 bases and J shed 2 bases, with 5 bases lying between them. Germline lookup yields CDR1 DFQATT and CDR2 SNEGSKA (reference sequence). This CDR3 comprises 11 residues. CDR3: CSAGPTDTQYF. In nucleotides, the CDR3 is TGCAGTGCTGGCCCCACAGATACGCAGTATTTT.

For the CDR3, the DNA is TGTGCCAGCAGCAAGGGACTAGCTGACACAGATACGCAGTATTTT. Its translation is CASSKGLADTDTQYF. The chain joins TRBV5-4 to TRBJ2-3; 9 nucleotides line up with TRBD2. J was trimmed by 2 bases and V by 4 bases; bases with no gene match: 5. The CDR3 length is 15 residues. Per the germline V gene, CDR1 is SGHNT and CDR2 is YYREEE (reference sequence).

Here the CDR3 DNA reads TGTGCCAGCAGCTTCGCGAACACAGATACGCAGTATTTT. Its translation: CASSFANTDTQYF. The chain employs TRBV7-9 and TRBJ2-3; D gene ambiguous. V lost 3 bases to trimming and J lost 2 bases, with 6 bases between them. There are 13 residues in the CDR3. Germline V lookup: CDR1 SEHNR, CDR2 FQNEAQ (reference sequence).

The chain employs TRBV2 and TRBJ2-7, with D perhaps matching TRBD2 (5 bases). V gave up 4 bases and J gave up 3 bases, with 7 bases separating them. CDR3 length equals 12 residues. Germline CDR1 is SNHLY and CDR2 is FYNNEI. For the CDR3, the DNA is TGTGCCAGCAGTGCTCGGGACTACGAGCAGTACGTC. It is translated as CASSARDYEQYV.

The rearrangement joins TRBV9 to TRBJ2-3; 9 nucleotides agree with TRBD2. Losses at the gene ends were 3 bases for V and 6 bases for J; bases not matched to a gene: 17. The CDR3 is 18 amino acids. Germline V gene sequence: CDR1 SGDLS, CDR2 YYNGEE. CDR3 nucleotide sequence: TGTGCCAGCAGCGCTGTGTCCTTTAGCGGGGGCCAAGGGGATACGCAGTATTTT. It translates to CASSAVSFSGGQGDTQYF.

The chain's CDR3 is CASSLVAGTGYEQYF. DNA of the CDR3: TGTGCCAGCAGCTTAGTCGCCGGGACAGGTTACGAGCAGTACTTC. The J gene is TRBJ2-7, the V gene TRBV11-2; 8 bases fit TRBD1. With 1 base clipped from V and 4 bases from J, the junction kept 6 bases outside the gene matches. Germline values: CDR1 SGHAT, CDR2 FQNNGV. The length of the CDR3 is 15 residues.

This chain joins TRBV2 and TRBJ1-1; D remains unclear. Germline lookup yields CDR1 SNHLY and CDR2 FYNNEI. Deletions cut 7 bases from V and 0 bases from J, with 6 bases between. This CDR3 contains 12 residues. The chain's CDR3 is CASKRVNTEAFF. In DNA form, the CDR3 reads TGTGCCAGCAAGCGGGTGAACACTGAAGCTTTCTTT.

The chain joins TRBV5-6 to TRBJ2-7; D perhaps matches TRBD1 (5 bases). The CDR3 is 14 amino acids. Germline CDR1 is SGHDT and CDR2 is YYEEEE. Trimming pared 4 bases from V and 3 bases from J, leaving 14 bases between. CDR3 DNA sequence: TGTGCCAGCAGCCGAGTGGGGCAGAACTACGAGCAGTACGTC. Translating it yields CASSRVGQNYEQYV.

V gene TRBV7-2 combines with J gene TRBJ1-5; 7 bases are a match to TRBD1. Unmatched junction bases numbered 13, after V lost 5 bases and J lost 6 bases. This CDR3 is 16 amino acids long. Germline CDR1 is SGHTA and CDR2 is FQGNSA. DNA of the CDR3: TGTGCCAGCAGCCCGAACGGGGCAGGGGGGTCTCAGCCCCAGCATTTT. This codes for CASSPNGAGGSQPQHF. The variable domain in full, completed from reference TRBV7-2 and TRBJ1-5, reads GAGVSQSPSNKVTEKGKDVELRCDPISGHTALYWYRQSLGQGLEFLIYFQGNSAPDKSGLPSDRFSAERTGGSVSTLTIQRTQQEDSAVYLCASSPNGAGGSQPQHFGDGTRLSIL.

The chain combines TRBV7-9 with TRBJ2-7; a weak D match, TRBD1 (6 bases). CDR1 is SEHNR, CDR2 FQNEAQ, per germline (reference sequence). The germline V and J ends were trimmed by 5 bases and 5 bases, with 19 bases remaining between them. The CDR3 is 15 residues long. The CDR3 DNA sequence: TGTGCCAGCAGCCGGGGAGTGGGGGCGAGAAACGAGCAGTACGTC. It encodes CASSRGVGARNEQYV.

The chain is built from TRBV18 and TRBJ2-3; 9 nucleotides align to TRBD2. This CDR3 spans 15 amino acids. CDR1 is KGHSH, CDR2 LQKENI, per germline. Losses at the gene ends were 6 bases for V and 0 bases for J; bases not matched to a gene: 4. The DNA for the CDR3 is TGTGCCAGCTCGGTGACTAGCGGAAGCACAGATACGCAGTATTTT. Protein sequence: CASSVTSGSTDTQYF.

The J gene is TRBJ1-2, the V gene TRBV13; 7 bases fit TRBD1. V trimming: 5 bases; J trimming: 4 bases; junction bases outside the gene matches: 10. The CDR3 runs 15 residues. Germline V lookup: CDR1 PRHDT, CDR2 FYEKMQ (reference sequence). The CDR3 region is CASSRRQGIPYGYTF. The CDR3 nucleotides read TGTGCCAGCAGCCGAAGACAGGGTATCCCCTATGGCTACACCTTC.

V gene TRBV6-2 or TRBV6-3 combines with J gene TRBJ2-6, with 9 bases identical to TRBD1. The CDR3 has 19 residues. Looked up from germline, CDR1 is MNHEY and CDR2 is SVGEGT. The ends lost 0 bases at V and 1 base at J; junction bases unmatched: 7. CDR3 DNA sequence: TGTGCCAGCAGTTACTCGACCGGGACAGGGCTTTCTGGGGCCAACGTCCTGACTTTC. Protein: CASSYSTGTGLSGANVLTF.

The chain recombines TRBV2 with TRBJ1-1; 12 bases match TRBD1. The CDR3 runs 16 residues. Germline V gene sequence: CDR1 SNHLY, CDR2 FYNNEI. Trimming cost V 6 bases and J 4 bases; bases outside gene matches: 9. For the CDR3, the DNA is TGTGCCAGCAGGTGGGGACAGGGGGCGGCGGGCACTGAAGCTTTCTTT. Translating gives CASRWGQGAAGTEAFF.

This clone was observed a few times. CDR3 DNA: TGTGCCAGCTCACCAACGCGGGAAAGGGGAGAGACCCAGTACTTC. As protein: CASSPTRERGETQYF. The rearrangement uses TRBV18 and TRBJ2-5, with a tentative D call TRBD2 (6 bases). The germline CDR1 and CDR2 sequences are KGHSH and LQKENI. Trimming cost V 2 bases and J 4 bases, with 14 bases left between them. The CDR3 consists of 15 residues. The full variable domain, with the rest looked up from reference TRBV18 and TRBJ2-5, is NAGVMQNPRHLVRRRGQEARLRCSPMKGHSHVYWYRQLPEEGLKFMVYLQKENIIDESGMPKERFSAEFPKEGPSILRIQQVVRGDSAAYFCASSPTRERGETQYFGPGTRLLVL.

The V gene is TRBV19, the J gene TRBJ1-1, with D possibly TRBD1 on 5 matching bases. Trimming took 6 bases from V and 5 from J, leaving 13 bases between them. Germline V lookup: CDR1 LNHDA, CDR2 SQIVND (reference sequence). The CDR3 consists of 13 residues. DNA of the CDR3: TGTGCCAGTAGGGCAGGGTCAGGTACTGAAGCTTTCTTT. Protein sequence: CASRAGSGTEAFF.